The present T cell receptor beta chain was sequenced within a study of T-cell reconstitution after alpha-beta-depleted transplantation in children. The CDR3 is made up of 14 amino acids. The germline V gene has CDR1 SGHVS and CDR2 FNYEAQ. The V end was cut by 2 bases, the J end by 1 base, with 9 bases between. Molecular barcoding with unique molecular identifiers was used for the TCRbeta library. TCRdb itself ran the PCR reads through MiXCR, one entry per CDR3 protein. The data show about 250,000 distinct CDR3 sequences, about 24% seen once. The V gene is TRBV7-6, the J gene TRBJ2-7; a weak D match, TRBD2 (5 bases). The sequence was obtained from a female patient aged 2-9 years who had a stem cell transplant for congenital amegakaryocytic thrombocytopenia, so the T cells may come from the graft donor. The specimen was PBMCs, mostly from graft donor cells, collected 360 days after TCRalphabeta/CD19-depleted stem cell transplant. This chain's CDR3 is CASSLSEGSYEQYF. CDR3 bases: TGTGCCAGCAGCTTATCAGAGGGATCCTACGAGCAGTACTTC.